This TCR beta chain came from a study of cytotoxic CD8 clonotypes in ibrutinib-treated CLL. Study-wide background: Results showed around 25 partial and 2 complete responses; following median approximately 68 months, around 14 remained remitted, approximately 12 advanced. Study results and limitations: Public clonotypes, found uncommonly, either contracted or stayed stable on treatment.

Turning to this clone: Its antigen remains unidentified.

Germline CDR1 SGHNT, CDR2 YYREEE (reference sequence). J lost 9 bases, V lost 3 bases, and 10 bases had no gene match. The CDR3 totals 14 residues. TCRdb's table, derived via immunoSEQ multiplex PCR, lists solely in-frame clones and lacks some. This sample has some 350,000 clones; approximately 67% occur once, and the top ten carry around 6.3%. The gene calls are TRBV5-4 and TRBJ2-7; 9 positions match TRBD2. The sequence came from a human donor with chronic lymphocytic leukemia. The specimen comprised PBMCs, sampled after 36 months of ibrutinib treatment. As DNA, the CDR3 is TGTGCCAGCAGCTCAACCTCCGGGACTAGCTTGCAGTACTTC. Encoded protein: CASSSTSGTSLQYF. Full variable domain (outside the CDR3, taken from reference TRBV5-4 and TRBJ2-7): ETGVTQSPTHLIKTRGQQVTLRCSSQSGHNTVSWYQQALGQGPQFIFQYYREEENGRGNFPPRFSGLQFPNYSSELNVNALELDDSALYLCASSSTSGTSLQYFGPGTRLTVT.